This passage covers 20 T cell receptor beta chains from one sample sequenced in a study of blood T cell repertoires in COVID-19. Sequenced by immunoSEQ multiplex PCR; TCRdb stores in-frame clones only, minus some. The top ten hold about 3% of the sample, which has roughly 40,000 clones, nearly 90% seen once. The sequenced material came from peripheral blood. These TCRs come from a man aged 45-60 years with active COVID-19.

The genes are TRBV7-8 and TRBJ2-7; no reliable D call. V was shortened by 5 bases and J by 0 bases, with 11 bases between the two germline ends. The CDR3 consists of 14 residues. Germline-derived CDR1 and CDR2 are SGHVS and FQNEAQ. The CDR3 nucleotides are TGTGCCAGCAGCGATCCGGTTTCCTCCTACGAGCAGTACTTC. Residues: CASSDPVSSYEQYF.

The chain recombines TRBV11-2 with TRBJ1-1; D perhaps matches TRBD1 (5 bases). This CDR3 spans 14 amino acids. Trimming cost V 1 base and J 1 base, with 7 bases left between them. The germline gives CDR1 SGHAT, CDR2 FQNNGV. The CDR3, as DNA: TGTGCCAGCAGCTTAGGACAGTCGAACACTGAAGCTTTCTTT. Protein: CASSLGQSNTEAFF.

V usage is TRBV5-8 and J usage is TRBJ1-2; the D gene is possibly TRBD1 (6 bases). From germline, CDR1 is SGHTS and CDR2 YDEGEE. The V and J ends lost 0 bases and 4 bases respectively, with 13 bases between them. CDR3 length: 15 residues. CDR3 region: CASSLGTLGGYGYTF. DNA of the CDR3: TGTGCCAGCAGCTTGGGGACCCTAGGGGGCTATGGCTACACCTTC.

This rearrangement joins TRBV7-9 to TRBJ2-2, with 8 bases lining up with TRBD2. After removal of 5 bases from V and 6 bases from J, the junction contained 11 bases not matched to a gene. Germline values: CDR1 SEHNR, CDR2 FQNEAQ (reference sequence). This CDR3 has 16 residues. CDR3: CASSEPRGGRAGELFF. The CDR3 DNA reads TGTGCCAGCAGCGAACCCCGGGGGGGCAGGGCCGGGGAGCTGTTTTTT.

By sample fraction, this clone is medium-sized. In nucleotides, the CDR3 is TGTGCCAGTAGTATTAAAGGGGGCCGATTCTATGGCTACACCTTC. It codes for CASSIKGGRFYGYTF. The V and J genes are TRBV19 and TRBJ1-2, with TRBD1 identical over 7 bases. With V trimmed by 3 bases and J by 4 bases, 8 bases remained unmatched. Germline values: CDR1 LNHDA, CDR2 SQIVND (reference sequence). This CDR3 has 15 residues.

V usage is TRBV19 and J usage is TRBJ2-2; 8 bases align to TRBD1. The CDR3 has 16 amino acids. The trim removed 9 bases at V and 2 bases at J, leaving 11 bases unmatched. Germline-derived CDR1 and CDR2 are LNHDA and SQIVND (reference sequence). DNA for the CDR3: TGTGCCAGCACAGCGGGCAGGGGGCTAAACACCGGGGAGCTGTTTTTT. This codes for CASTAGRGLNTGELFF.

Here the CDR3 DNA reads TGTGCCAGCAGTTTCCGGACTGAAGCTTTCTTT. Its protein is CASSFRTEAFF. This chain joins TRBV28 and TRBJ1-1; D gene uncertain. Germline CDR1 is MDHEN and CDR2 is SYDVKM. This CDR3 has 11 residues. V was shortened by 3 bases and J by 5 bases, with 4 bases between the two germline ends.

The gene calls are TRBV5-1 and TRBJ2-5; D unresolved. Germline V lookup: CDR1 SGHRS, CDR2 YFSETQ. V shed 5 bases and J shed 5 bases, with 10 bases lying between them. The CDR3 sequence is 12 residues long. The CDR3 reads CASSPQRETQYF. The CDR3 DNA reads as TGCGCCAGCAGTCCCCAGAGGGAGACCCAGTACTTC.

This clone was found once. The V call is TRBV10-1, the J call TRBJ1-5; D is possibly TRBD1 (6 bases). The CDR3 runs to 18 residues. Germline V lookup: CDR1 WNHNN, CDR2 SYGVQD (reference sequence). Trimming pared 7 bases from V and 1 base from J, leaving 23 bases between. CDR3 nucleotide sequence: TGCGCCAGCAATGGCAGGGGAATGAATTTGGGCAGCAATCAGCCCCAGCATTTT. Its translation is CASNGRGMNLGSNQPQHF.

The gene calls are TRBV19 and TRBJ1-4; 10 nucleotides match TRBD1. The V gene end was trimmed by 8 bases and the J gene end by 3 bases; junction bases not matched to a gene: 6. Germline CDR1 reads LNHDA; CDR2 reads SQIVND (reference sequence). There are 15 residues in the CDR3. CDR3 sequence: CASGDRGASNEKLFF. In DNA, the CDR3 is TGTGCCAGTGGGGACAGGGGTGCTTCTAATGAAAAACTGTTTTTT.

The CDR3 here is CSAGQGGLKQYF. For the CDR3, the DNA is TGCAGCGCCGGACAGGGTGGGTTGAAGCAGTACTTC. The V call is TRBV29-1, the J call TRBJ2-7, with 8 bases identical to TRBD1. The V segment lost 7 bases and the J segment 8 bases; nucleotides outside the gene matches: 10. Looked up from germline, CDR1 is SQVTM and CDR2 is ANQGSEA. The CDR3 is 12 amino acids.

V usage is TRBV25-1 and J usage is TRBJ2-5, with a tentative D call TRBD1 (5 bases). Germline lookup yields CDR1 MGHDK and CDR2 SYGVNS. The V gene lost 4 bases and the J gene lost 1 base, with 13 bases spanning the gap. This CDR3 has 15 amino acids. The CDR3 nucleotides read TGTGCCAGCAGTGGGACAAGGGGATCCCAAGAGACCCAGTACTTC. Translation: CASSGTRGSQETQYF.

This chain uses TRBV5-6 with TRBJ2-2; 8 bases match TRBD1. The ends lost 3 bases at V and 1 base at J; junction bases unmatched: 5. The CDR3 has 16 amino acids. The V gene's germline CDR1 is SGHDT and CDR2 YYEEEE. The CDR3 here is CASSSIGTGNTGELFF. CDR3 nucleotide sequence: TGTGCCAGCAGCTCCATTGGGACAGGGAACACCGGGGAGCTGTTTTTT.

This chain links TRBV6-6 with TRBJ2-7; possibly TRBD2 for D (6 bases). CDR1 is MNHNY, CDR2 SVGAGI, per germline (reference sequence). V lost 4 bases to trimming and J lost 0 bases, with 10 bases between them. The CDR3 sequence is 14 residues long. Written as DNA, the CDR3 is TGTGCCAGCAGTTCCGGGGGAAACTCCTACGAGCAGTACTTC. Its protein is CASSSGGNSYEQYF.

The J gene is TRBJ1-6, the V gene TRBV7-2; 9 bases fit TRBD1. The CDR3 is 15 amino acids. The J segment lost 9 bases and the V segment lost 4 bases, leaving 7 bases of the junction unmatched. The germline V gene encodes CDR1 SGHTA and CDR2 FQGNSA. The CDR3 spells CASSSRTGVGSPLHF. CDR3 sequence (DNA): TGTGCCAGCAGCTCTCGGACAGGGGTGGGTTCACCCCTCCACTTT.

This clone was found a few times. V and J are TRBV19 and TRBJ1-6; D unresolved. The CDR3 runs to 13 residues. V lost 4 bases and J 5 bases, leaving 6 bases between the germline ends. The germline V gene has CDR1 LNHDA and CDR2 SQIVND (reference sequence). CDR3 sequence reads: CASSTGDNSPLHF. In nucleotides, the CDR3 is TGTGCCAGTAGTACAGGCGATAATTCACCCCTCCACTTT.

The table lists this clone with a few counts. This chain joins TRBV6-2 or TRBV6-3 and TRBJ2-2, with D perhaps matching TRBD1 (5 bases). V was trimmed by 2 bases and J by 4 bases, leaving 5 bases between them. This CDR3 is built from 13 residues. Germline lookup yields CDR1 MNHEY and CDR2 SVGEGT. Here the CDR3 DNA reads TGTGCCAGCAGTTACAGGGGCACCGGGGAGCTGTTTTTT. The encoded protein is CASSYRGTGELFF.

This clone is medium-sized within its sample. This chain connects TRBV5-6 to TRBJ1-2; D perhaps matches TRBD1 (5 bases). This CDR3 is built from 15 residues. Trimming removed 2 bases at V and 1 base at J, with 12 bases between. Per the germline V gene, CDR1 is SGHDT and CDR2 is YYEEEE. In DNA form, the CDR3 reads TGTGCCAGCAGCTTCTTCTCGGGGGATAACTATGGCTACACCTTC. It specifies CASSFFSGDNYGYTF. Variable domain in full (rest from reference TRBV5-6 and TRBJ1-2): DAGVTQSPTHLIKTRGQQVTLRCSPKSGHDTVSWYQQALGQGPQFIFQYYEEEERQRGNFPDRFSGHQFPNYSSELNVNALLLGDSALYLCASSFFSGDNYGYTFGSGTRLTVV.

V and J are TRBV7-9 and TRBJ2-7; 7 bases map to TRBD2. The V segment lost 5 bases and the J segment 6 bases; nucleotides outside the gene matches: 16. This CDR3 has 16 residues. Germline assignment: CDR1 SEHNR and CDR2 FQNEAQ (reference sequence). The CDR3 DNA is TGTGCCAGCAGCGACTGGGGAGGGGTACGAGGCTCCGAGCAGTACTTC. It specifies CASSDWGGVRGSEQYF.

This chain uses TRBV27 with TRBJ2-5; TRBD2 is a possible D gene (6 bases). V was cut by 10 bases and J by 2 bases, with 23 bases left in between. The germline gives CDR1 MNHEY, CDR2 SMNVEV (reference sequence). This CDR3 spans 16 amino acids. The CDR3 loop is CAIAGEGKLAQETQYF. DNA for the CDR3: TGTGCCATCGCTGGTGAGGGTAAACTAGCTCAAGAGACCCAGTACTTC.